This TCR beta chain was sequenced for a study of post-analysis software for immune sequencing data. Study results and caveats: Controls showed lower frequencies than patients for five or six TRBV segments, and TRBV5-6, TRBV5-1 and TRBV20-1 were among these.

As to this clonotype: Its specificity is not known.

CDR1 is DFQATT and CDR2 is SNEGSKA in the germline V gene (reference sequence). The ends lost 6 bases at V and 8 bases at J; junction bases unmatched: 16. This CDR3 is built from 15 residues. Presence of unique molecular identifiers characterized the TCR beta cDNA libraries. TCRdb ran MiXCR on the PCR reads and lists one entry per CDR3 protein. The table includes about 770,000 distinct CDR3 sequences, under 60% detected once. Sequencing input: blood. The V call is TRBV20-1, the J call TRBJ2-1; 7 nucleotides align to TRBD2. The origin of this receptor is a girl aged 10-17 years with multiple sclerosis. CDR3 sequence: CSAEAGEGRGDEQFF. As DNA, the CDR3 is TGCAGTGCGGAAGCCGGGGAGGGCCGGGGGGATGAGCAGTTCTTC.